These 23 T cell receptor beta chains share one sample of origin, sequenced in a study of CD8+ T cells in alopecia areata. As the sequencing template, cDNA was produced by extracting RNA and reverse transcribing it. Produced via immunoSEQ multiplex PCR; TCRdb's table is partial and in-frame only. The table has some 200,000 clones, around 50% seen once. The source material was CD4+ T cells sorted from blood, sampled at week 0. The receptor source for this set is a human donor with alopecia areata.

V is TRBV25-1 and J is TRBJ1-6; TRBD1 matches at 9 bases. CDR1 MGHDK and CDR2 SYGVNS come from the germline V gene. The ends lost 2 bases at V and 12 bases at J; junction bases unmatched: 5. The length of the CDR3 is 14 residues. The CDR3 sequence is CASSEDRGGQPLHF. CDR3 coding DNA: TGTGCCAGCAGTGAAGACAGGGGGGGCCAACCCCTCCACTTT. Using reference TRBV25-1 and TRBJ1-6 for the parts outside the CDR3, the full variable domain is EADIYQTPRYLVIGTGKKITLECSQTMGHDKMYWYQQDPGMELHLIHYSYGVNSTEKGDLSSESTVSRIRTEHFPLTLESARPSHTSQYLCASSEDRGGQPLHFGNGTRLTVT.

V usage is TRBV14 and J usage is TRBJ2-7; D remains unclear. V gave up 4 bases and J gave up 6 bases, with 10 bases separating them. The CDR3 consists of 12 residues. Germline V lookup: CDR1 SGHDN, CDR2 FVKESK. Here the CDR3 reads CASSRPNLEQYF. CDR3 coding DNA: TGTGCCAGCAGCCGCCCGAACCTCGAGCAGTACTTC.

The rearrangement uses TRBV7-2 and TRBJ2-3; maybe TRBD2 (5 bases). The CDR3 totals 14 residues. With 5 bases removed from V and 2 bases from J, the gap between germline ends came to 11 bases. The germline V gene encodes CDR1 SGHTA and CDR2 FQGNSA. This chain's CDR3 is CASSLVDYTDTQYF. The CDR3 DNA follows: TGTGCCAGCAGCCTTGTTGACTACACAGATACGCAGTATTTT.

The chain is built from TRBV29-1 and TRBJ1-4; maybe TRBD1 (5 bases). There are 13 residues in the CDR3. CDR1 is SQVTM, CDR2 ANQGSEA, per germline. Trimming took 6 bases from V and 0 from J, leaving 8 bases between them. The CDR3 nucleotides are TGCAGCGTCAGGGATTCAACTAATGAAAAACTGTTTTTT. Translated: CSVRDSTNEKLFF.

Remarks on this clone: One end of the junction does not line up with germline, which may come from a read error. The rearrangement joins TRBV29-1 to TRBJ2-7, with 7 nucleotides matching TRBD2. CDR1 SQVTM and CDR2 ANQGSEA come from the germline V gene. The CDR3 is 14 amino acids. CDR3 protein: CSVEDGEGIVEQYF. The CDR3 bases are TGCAGCGTGGAAGATGGGGAGGGGATTGTGGAGCAGTACTTC.

In its sample, this clone was seen a few times. The chain has TRBV7-8 and TRBJ2-4, with D unclear. Germline V CDR1 and CDR2: SGHVS, FQNEAQ. This CDR3 region has 16 residues. The germline V and J ends were trimmed by 5 bases and 1 base, with 15 bases remaining between them. CDR3 sequence reads: CASSPIDLGAKNIQYF. The CDR3 DNA follows: TGTGCCAGCAGCCCAATCGACCTTGGGGCCAAAAACATTCAGTACTTC. Together with reference TRBV7-8 and TRBJ2-4, the CDR3 gives the full variable domain: GAGVSQSPRYKVAKRGQDVALRCDPISGHVSLFWYQQALGQGPEFLTYFQNEAQLDKSGLPSDRFFAERPEGSVSTLKIQRTQQEDSAVYLCASSPIDLGAKNIQYFGAGTRLSVL.

CDR3 nucleotide sequence: TGTGCCAGCAGCGCCGTGGAGTATAGCGTCCCTGGGGCCAACGTCCTGACTTTC. Translated, it gives CASSAVEYSVPGANVLTF. The rearrangement joins TRBV9 to TRBJ2-6, with D possibly matching TRBD2 (5 bases). This CDR3 contains 18 residues. V lost 3 bases, J lost 2 bases, and 18 bases lay in between. Germline CDR1 reads SGDLS; CDR2 reads YYNGEE.

This clone was detected once. The rearrangement links TRBV5-1 to TRBJ1-2; no definite D call. The CDR3 runs to 14 residues. CDR1 is SGHRS, CDR2 YFSETQ, per germline. The ends were cut back, 3 bases at V and 4 bases at J, with 13 bases in the middle. CDR3 protein: CASSSDVGSYGYTF. The CDR3 nucleotides are TGCGCCAGCAGCTCTGACGTAGGGTCCTATGGCTACACCTTC.

V gene TRBV6-5 combines with J gene TRBJ2-1; D is uncertain. Per the germline V gene, CDR1 is MNHEY and CDR2 is SVGAGI. The CDR3 totals 14 residues. Trimming pared 7 bases from V and 5 bases from J, leaving 15 bases between. As DNA, the CDR3 is TGTGCCAGCACCAAACGGCAGTTTAACAATGAGCAGTTCTTC. It yields the protein CASTKRQFNNEQFF.

In its sample, this clone was seen a few times. The chain recombines TRBV9 with TRBJ2-3; 7 nucleotides agree with TRBD2. There are 16 residues in the CDR3. With V trimmed by 3 bases and J by 4 bases, 11 bases remained unmatched. Germline V gives CDR1 SGDLS, CDR2 YYNGEE. CDR3: CASSGHGTISSDTQYF. The CDR3 DNA follows: TGTGCCAGCAGCGGGCACGGGACTATTTCGTCAGATACGCAGTATTTT.

The gene calls are TRBV29-1 and TRBJ1-1; 7 bases are a match to TRBD1. The CDR3 is 13 amino acids. J gave up 5 bases and V 4 bases, and 7 bases lay outside the gene matches. Germline loops: CDR1 SQVTM, CDR2 ANQGSEA. CDR3 nucleotides: TGCAGCGTTGTAAGGGGGCGCGGGACTGAAGCTTTCTTT. Its translation is CSVVRGRGTEAFF.

This clone turned up a few times. The gene calls are TRBV7-2 and TRBJ1-1, with TRBD1 matching 10 bases. The length of the CDR3 is 15 residues. Germline trimming cut 2 bases from V and 11 bases from J; bases unmatched to any gene: 11. Germline lookup yields CDR1 SGHTA and CDR2 FQGNSA. DNA of the CDR3: TGTGCCAGCAGCTTATCGGGACAGGGGTCTTTTGGGGCTTTCTTT. This translates into CASSLSGQGSFGAFF.

V gene TRBV7-9 combines with J gene TRBJ1-4, with a possible D match to TRBD1 (5 bases). The germline V gene encodes CDR1 SEHNR and CDR2 FQNEAQ (reference sequence). The CDR3 extends over 14 amino acids. V lost 3 bases and J 8 bases, leaving 13 bases between the germline ends. This chain's CDR3 is CASSFEWGSEKLFF. In DNA, the CDR3 is TGTGCCAGCAGCTTCGAGTGGGGCAGCGAAAAACTGTTTTTT.

V usage is TRBV9 and J usage is TRBJ2-7, with D possibly TRBD1 on 7 matching bases. Per germline, CDR1 SGDLS and CDR2 YYNGEE. CDR3 length: 12 residues. V lost 4 bases, J lost 6 bases, and 11 bases lay in between. Here the CDR3 reads CASSPGGSEQYF. The CDR3, as DNA: TGTGCCAGCAGCCCAGGGGGGAGCGAGCAGTACTTC.

The chain is built from TRBV6-1 and TRBJ2-3; 8 bases agree with TRBD2. After removal of 2 bases from V and 2 bases from J, the junction contained 6 bases not matched to a gene. The CDR3 is made up of 16 amino acids. Germline CDR1 and CDR2: MNHNS and SASEGT. The CDR3 protein is CASSERLAGLTDTQYF. CDR3 bases: TGTGCCAGCAGTGAAAGATTAGCGGGGCTCACAGATACGCAGTATTTT.

In this sample, this clone turned up a few times. The rearrangement uses TRBV2 and TRBJ2-6; D is undetermined. Trimming took 7 bases from V and 2 from J, leaving 9 bases between them. CDR1 is SNHLY, CDR2 FYNNEI, per germline. CDR3 length: 14 residues. This chain's CDR3 is CASNPPTGANVLTF. The CDR3 coding sequence is TGTGCCAGCAACCCACCGACTGGGGCCAACGTCCTGACTTTC.

This chain uses TRBV27 with TRBJ1-6; possibly TRBD1 for D (5 bases). CDR3 length equals 14 residues. The germline gives CDR1 MNHEY, CDR2 SMNVEV (reference sequence). V was cut by 5 bases and J by 9 bases, with 14 bases left in between. In DNA form, the CDR3 reads TGTGCCAGCAGTCTAAGACAGCGAGCTTCACCCCTCCACTTT. It specifies CASSLRQRASPLHF.

This clone turned up a few times. This sequence joins TRBV6-5 and TRBJ1-1, with 7 bases fitting TRBD1. Germline assignment: CDR1 MNHEY and CDR2 SVGAGI. This CDR3 contains 14 residues. V was clipped by 5 bases and J by 1 base; unmatched bases: 4. The CDR3 sequence: CASSPGTANTEAFF. CDR3 coding DNA: TGTGCCAGCAGTCCCGGGACAGCGAACACTGAAGCTTTCTTT.

A few counts support this clone. CDR3 DNA sequence: TGTGCCAGCAGCCCAGGGACTAGCGGGGGGTTCTACGAGCAGTACTTC. This translates into CASSPGTSGGFYEQYF. The genes are TRBV5-4 and TRBJ2-7; 15 bases fit TRBD2. The CDR3 runs to 16 residues. The ends lost 4 bases at V and 3 bases at J; junction bases unmatched: 5. Germline CDR1 and CDR2: SGHNT and YYREEE (reference sequence).

The chain joins TRBV10-2 to TRBJ1-1; TRBD1 agrees at 9 bases. The length of the CDR3 is 14 residues. The V gene end was trimmed by 6 bases and the J gene end by 11 bases; junction bases not matched to a gene: 13. CDR1 and CDR2 from the germline V gene are WSHSY and SAAADI. CDR3 residues: CASRERQGGFWAFF. In DNA form, the CDR3 reads TGCGCCAGCAGGGAGCGACAGGGGGGGTTTTGGGCTTTCTTT.

This sequence joins TRBV6-5 and TRBJ2-1; TRBD1 agrees at 7 bases. CDR3 length equals 16 residues. Germline values: CDR1 MNHEY, CDR2 SVGAGI. V trimming: 2 bases; J trimming: 2 bases; junction bases outside the gene matches: 6. CDR3 region: CASSYDDREPYNEQFF. CDR3 sequence (DNA): TGTGCCAGCAGTTACGATGACAGGGAACCCTACAATGAGCAGTTCTTC.

Remarks on this clone: Additional DNA sequences in this sample encode the identical CDR3. V is TRBV29-1 and J is TRBJ2-7; possibly TRBD2 for D (6 bases). The germline CDR1 and CDR2 sequences are SQVTM and ANQGSEA. Trimming took 7 bases from V and 3 from J, leaving 13 bases between them. This CDR3 contains 12 residues. The CDR3: CSGGAGSYEQYF. Here the CDR3 DNA reads TGCAGCGGCGGGGCAGGGAGCTACGAGCAGTACTTC.

V is TRBV2 and J is TRBJ2-5; maybe TRBD1 (5 bases). CDR3 size: 15 residues. Germline V gene sequence: CDR1 SNHLY, CDR2 FYNNEI. Between the trimmed V and J ends, which lost 6 bases and 1 base, there was a span of 15 bases. The CDR3 DNA follows: TGTGCCAGCAGCCTTGAGACAGTCGTCCAAGAGACCCAGTACTTC. It translates to CASSLETVVQETQYF.